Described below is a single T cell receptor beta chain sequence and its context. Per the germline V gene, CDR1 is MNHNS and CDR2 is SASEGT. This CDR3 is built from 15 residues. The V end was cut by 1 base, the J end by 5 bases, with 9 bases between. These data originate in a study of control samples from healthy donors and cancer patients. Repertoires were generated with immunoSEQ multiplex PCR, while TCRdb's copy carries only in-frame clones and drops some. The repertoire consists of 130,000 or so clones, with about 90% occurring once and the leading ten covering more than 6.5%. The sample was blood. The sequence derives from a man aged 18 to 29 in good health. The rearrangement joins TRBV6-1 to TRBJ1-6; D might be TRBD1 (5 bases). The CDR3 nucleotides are TGTGCCAGCAGTGAAGACAGGTGGGATAATTCACCCCTCCACTTT. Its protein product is CASSEDRWDNSPLHF.